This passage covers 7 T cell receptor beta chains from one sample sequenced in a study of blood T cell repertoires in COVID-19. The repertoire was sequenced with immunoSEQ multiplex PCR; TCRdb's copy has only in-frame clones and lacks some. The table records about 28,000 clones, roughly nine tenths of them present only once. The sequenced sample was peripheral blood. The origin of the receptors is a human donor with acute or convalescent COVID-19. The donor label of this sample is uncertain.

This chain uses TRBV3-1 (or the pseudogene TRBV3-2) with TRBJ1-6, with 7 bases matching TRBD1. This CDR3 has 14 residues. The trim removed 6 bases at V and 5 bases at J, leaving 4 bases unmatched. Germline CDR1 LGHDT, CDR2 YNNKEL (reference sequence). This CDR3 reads CASRETGHNSPLHF. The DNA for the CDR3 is TGTGCCAGCAGGGAGACAGGGCATAATTCACCCCTCCACTTT.

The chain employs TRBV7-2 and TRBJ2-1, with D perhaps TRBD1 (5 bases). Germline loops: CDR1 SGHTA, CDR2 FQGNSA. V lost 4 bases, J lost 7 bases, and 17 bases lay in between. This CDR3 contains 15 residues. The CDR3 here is CASSYPPKTANEQFF. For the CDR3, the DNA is TGTGCCAGCAGCTACCCCCCCAAGACAGCAAATGAGCAGTTCTTC.

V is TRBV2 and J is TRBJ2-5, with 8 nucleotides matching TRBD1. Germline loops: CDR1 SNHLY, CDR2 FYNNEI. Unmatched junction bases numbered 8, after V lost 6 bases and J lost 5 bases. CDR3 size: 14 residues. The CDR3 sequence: CASRPGGAGETQYF. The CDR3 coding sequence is TGTGCCAGCAGACCAGGGGGCGCGGGGGAGACCCAGTACTTC.

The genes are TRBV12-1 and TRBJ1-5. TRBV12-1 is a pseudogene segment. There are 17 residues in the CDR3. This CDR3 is CASSSTEGRDSNQPQHF. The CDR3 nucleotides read TGTGCCAGCAGCTCAACTGAGGGGCGGGATAGCAATCAGCCCCAGCATTTT.

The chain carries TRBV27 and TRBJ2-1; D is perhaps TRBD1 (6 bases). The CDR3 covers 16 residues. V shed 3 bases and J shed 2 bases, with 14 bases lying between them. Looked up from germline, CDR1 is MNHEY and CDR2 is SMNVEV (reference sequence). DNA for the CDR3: TGTGCCAGCAGTTTCGAGGGGGAAATGGCCTACAATGAGCAGTTCTTC. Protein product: CASSFEGEMAYNEQFF.

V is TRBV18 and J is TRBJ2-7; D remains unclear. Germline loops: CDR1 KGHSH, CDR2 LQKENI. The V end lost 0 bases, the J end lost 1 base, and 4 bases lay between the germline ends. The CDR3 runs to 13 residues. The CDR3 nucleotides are TGTGCCAGCTCACCACCGTCGTCCTACGAGCAGTACTTC. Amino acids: CASSPPSSYEQYF.

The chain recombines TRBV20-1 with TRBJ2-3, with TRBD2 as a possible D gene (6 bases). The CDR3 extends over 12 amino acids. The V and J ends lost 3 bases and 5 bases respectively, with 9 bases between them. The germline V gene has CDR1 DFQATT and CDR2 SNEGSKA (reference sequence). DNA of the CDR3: TGCAGTGCTAGTTGGGGGGTAGATACGCAGTATTTT. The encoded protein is CSASWGVDTQYF.